Below are 22 T cell receptor beta chains sequenced from a single sample in a study of blood T cells in healthy people across ages. Combining a sample-barcoded 5' primer with a J-beta primer mix, a second PCR ran for roughly 7 to 12 cycles. In TCRdb, the 5' RACE reads were re-called with MiXCR into one record per CDR3 protein. There are around 1,900,000 distinct CDR3 sequences in the sample; more than 35% occur only once, and more than 20% lies in the top ten. The sequenced sample was blood. These receptor sequences come from a human donor in good health.

J is TRBJ1-2 and V is TRBV2; no clear D. Germline CDR1 SNHLY, CDR2 FYNNEI. CDR3 length equals 14 residues. The V and J ends lost 4 bases and 2 bases respectively, with 11 bases between them. The CDR3 protein is CASSAYRQNYGYTF. CDR3 DNA sequence: TGTGCCAGCAGTGCATATCGACAAAACTATGGCTACACCTTC.

The chain recombines TRBV20-1 with TRBJ1-1; TRBD1 might be the D (5 bases). This CDR3 contains 15 residues. Trimming took 0 bases from V and 4 from J, leaving 15 bases between them. The germline gives CDR1 DFQATT, CDR2 SNEGSKA (reference sequence). The chain's CDR3 is CSARDPGPTLTEAFF. CDR3 nucleotides: TGCAGTGCTAGAGATCCGGGACCGACCCTCACTGAAGCTTTCTTT.

The chain uses TRBV28 and TRBJ2-7, with TRBD1 identical over 10 bases. CDR1 is MDHEN, CDR2 SYDVKM, per germline. There are 16 residues in the CDR3. V shed 5 bases and J 3 bases; nucleotides not matched to a gene: 10. In nucleotides, the CDR3 is TGTGCCAGCAGTAATGCAGGACAGGGGGTAAGCTACGAGCAGTACTTC. Protein: CASSNAGQGVSYEQYF.

To note about this clonotype: One end of the junction fails to match germline, which may point to a read error. This chain links TRBV7-2 with TRBJ2-5; 10 nucleotides match TRBD1. The CDR3 has 14 residues. Germline assignment: CDR1 SGHTA and CDR2 FQGNSA. The DNA for the CDR3 is TGTGCCAGCAGCTCCGGGACAGGGGAAGAGACCCGGTACTTC. This translates into CASSSGTGEETRYF.

This chain links TRBV20-1 with TRBJ1-2; maybe TRBD1 (5 bases). V lost 4 bases and J 9 bases, leaving 15 bases between the germline ends. The CDR3 has 12 amino acids. Per the germline V gene, CDR1 is DFQATT and CDR2 is SNEGSKA (reference sequence). The CDR3, as DNA: TGCAGTGCTATGACGGGGGGGATGAGCTACACCTTC. This encodes CSAMTGGMSYTF.

Notes on this clonotype: One junction end disagrees with the germline gene, perhaps due to a read error. The rearrangement links TRBV7-2 to TRBJ2-1, with 15 bases that match TRBD2. The CDR3 has 17 amino acids. The germline V gene has CDR1 SGHTA and CDR2 FQGNSA. CDR3 sequence reads: CACSSFGLAGGPGEQFF. Here the CDR3 DNA reads TGTGCCTGCAGCTCTTTCGGACTAGCGGGGGGGCCGGGAGAGCAGTTCTTC.

The table lists this clonotype with a few counts. The CDR3 nucleotides read TGCGCCAGCAGCCAAGCAGGACAGGGAGTTTCACCCCTCCACTTT. Translating it yields CASSQAGQGVSPLHF. The J gene is TRBJ1-6, the V gene TRBV4-1, with TRBD1 matching 8 bases. This CDR3 spans 15 amino acids. J lost 9 bases, V lost 1 base, and 5 bases had no gene match. From germline, CDR1 is MGHRA and CDR2 YSYEKL.

The chain carries TRBV7-8 and TRBJ2-5, with D tentatively TRBD2 (5 bases). Trimming pared 4 bases from V and 2 bases from J, leaving 11 bases between. Looked up from germline, CDR1 is SGHVS and CDR2 is FQNEAQ. This CDR3 has 14 amino acids. The CDR3 DNA is TGTGCCAGCAGCTGGATGAGGGATCAAGAGACCCAGTACTTC. Translated: CASSWMRDQETQYF.

In this sample, this clonotype turned up once. The chain joins TRBV7-6 to TRBJ2-3, with 9 positions matching TRBD2. Trimming cost V 4 bases and J 4 bases; bases outside gene matches: 6. Germline V gene data show CDR1 as SGHVS and CDR2 as FNYEAQ. The CDR3 sequence is 15 residues long. The CDR3 reads CASSSSTSGPDTQYF. The CDR3 bases are TGTGCCAGCAGCTCGTCGACTAGCGGTCCAGATACGCAGTATTTT.

This clonotype has a handful of counts. CDR3 sequence reads: CASAGLAGPRAKNIQYF. The CDR3 DNA follows: TGTGCCAGCGCGGGCCTAGCGGGGCCTCGAGCCAAAAACATTCAGTACTTC. The chain links TRBV3-1 to TRBJ2-4, with 9 bases identical to TRBD2. With V trimmed by 8 bases and J by 0 bases, 11 bases remained unmatched. This CDR3 has 17 amino acids. In germline, CDR1 is LGHDT, CDR2 YNNKEL (reference sequence).

The chain joins TRBV20-1 to TRBJ1-2, with TRBD1 matching over 7 bases. The V gene end was trimmed by 3 bases and the J gene end by 6 bases; junction bases not matched to a gene: 16. Germline assignment: CDR1 DFQATT and CDR2 SNEGSKA (reference sequence). The CDR3 loop spans 16 amino acids. The CDR3 spells CSASKRAGGIRDGYTF. Here the CDR3 DNA reads TGCAGTGCTAGTAAGCGGGCAGGGGGAATAAGAGATGGCTACACCTTC.

This chain links TRBV5-5 with TRBJ2-5; D gene ambiguous. The CDR3 runs 12 residues. CDR1 is SGHKS, CDR2 YYEKEE, per germline (reference sequence). V shed 9 bases and J shed 5 bases, with 14 bases lying between them. The CDR3 DNA is TGTGCCACCATGGAATTGGGGGAGACCCAGTACTTC. This encodes CATMELGETQYF.

The chain recombines TRBV28 with TRBJ1-2; no firm D call. CDR3 size: 14 residues. Trimming shortened V by 3 bases and J by 7 bases, and 15 bases separated the two germline ends. CDR1 and CDR2 from the germline V gene are MDHEN and SYDVKM. This chain's CDR3 is CASSFQNPALGYTF. DNA of the CDR3: TGTGCCAGCAGTTTCCAAAACCCCGCTCTTGGCTACACCTTC.

The chain uses TRBV12-3 or TRBV12-4 and TRBJ1-6, with TRBD1 as a possible D gene (6 bases). The CDR3 runs 17 residues. With 1 base removed from V and 5 bases from J, the gap between germline ends came to 15 bases. The CDR3 here is CASSLGARGNHNSPLHF. In DNA, the CDR3 is TGTGCCAGCAGTTTAGGCGCCAGGGGTAACCATAATTCACCCCTCCACTTT.

This rearrangement joins TRBV5-1 to TRBJ1-2; a weak D match, TRBD1 (6 bases). Germline V gene lookup returns CDR1 SGHRS and CDR2 YFSETQ. This CDR3 contains 14 residues. V was clipped by 4 bases and J by 4 bases, with 14 bases between them. As DNA, the CDR3 is TGCGCCAGCAGCGTCCAGGGGTCACCCTATGGCTACACCTTC. This sequence encodes CASSVQGSPYGYTF. Drawing the rest from reference TRBV5-1 and TRBJ1-2, the complete variable domain is KAGVTQTPRYLIKTRGQQVTLSCSPISGHRSVSWYQQTPGQGLQFLFEYFSETQRNKGNFPGRFSGRQFSNSRSEMNVSTLELGDSALYLCASSVQGSPYGYTFGSGTRLTVV.

This clonotype has a handful of counts. The chain joins TRBV7-8 to TRBJ2-1; no firm D call. From germline, CDR1 is SGHVS and CDR2 FQNEAQ. With 6 bases removed from V and 0 bases from J, the gap between germline ends came to 12 bases. The length of the CDR3 is 15 residues. The CDR3 loop reads CASRPPWGSYNEQFF. The CDR3 region has the DNA TGTGCCAGCAGGCCTCCATGGGGCTCCTACAATGAGCAGTTCTTC.

J is TRBJ1-2 and V is TRBV28; D gene ambiguous. The germline gives CDR1 MDHEN, CDR2 SYDVKM. CDR3 size: 15 residues. V lost 5 bases and J 2 bases, leaving 15 bases between the germline ends. CDR3 region: CASSLPETENYGYTF. CDR3 DNA sequence: TGTGCCAGCAGTCTACCCGAGACTGAAAACTATGGCTACACCTTC.

This clonotype has ten or more counts. An end of the junction does not agree with germline; a read error may underlie this. This sequence joins TRBV5-1 and TRBJ2-4, with TRBD1 matching 7 bases. The CDR3 length is 12 residues. Per germline, CDR1 SGHRS and CDR2 YFSETQ. The DNA for the CDR3 is TGTGCCAGCAGTTTGGTCCAGGGGGAGCAGTACTTC. Amino acids: CASSLVQGEQYF.

The V and J genes are TRBV29-1 and TRBJ1-5; tentative D call: TRBD2 (6 bases). The J call is in doubt because the DNA end fits TRBJ2-3 better. The CDR3 length is 14 residues. The V gene's germline CDR1 is SQVTM and CDR2 ANQGSEA. CDR3 sequence reads: CSARDDGSNQPQYF. The CDR3 DNA reads TGCAGCGCCCGGGACGACGGGAGCAATCAGCCCCAGTATTTT.

This clonotype was found a few times. The rearrangement links TRBV10-3 to TRBJ2-5, with 7 bases aligning to TRBD1. Germline V gives CDR1 ENHRY, CDR2 SYGVKD. Trimming cost V 11 bases and J 1 base; bases outside gene matches: 7. This CDR3 is built from 13 residues. The CDR3 sequence: CAVRGTAQETQYF. The CDR3 DNA reads TGTGCCGTCCGAGGGACAGCCCAAGAGACCCAGTACTTC.

This clonotype has just a few counts. The rearrangement links TRBV18 to TRBJ1-4; possibly TRBD1 for D (6 bases). The CDR3 sequence is 16 residues long. Trimming pared 1 base from V and 6 bases from J, leaving 15 bases between. Per germline, CDR1 KGHSH and CDR2 LQKENI. This CDR3 reads CASSPLPGEGDEKLFF. The CDR3 DNA reads as TGTGCCAGCTCACCACTTCCAGGGGAAGGCGATGAAAAACTGTTTTTT.

This clonotype was seen a handful of times. V gene TRBV5-1 combines with J gene TRBJ1-5; D might be TRBD1 (5 bases). Germline values: CDR1 SGHRS, CDR2 YFSETQ. V lost 5 bases to trimming and J lost 4 bases, with 13 bases between them. This CDR3 has 14 amino acids. The CDR3 region is CASSPGPINQPQHF. The CDR3 nucleotides are TGCGCCAGCAGTCCAGGGCCTATTAATCAGCCCCAGCATTTT. The whole variable domain, filled in from reference TRBV5-1 and TRBJ1-5, reads KAGVTQTPRYLIKTRGQQVTLSCSPISGHRSVSWYQQTPGQGLQFLFEYFSETQRNKGNFPGRFSGRQFSNSRSEMNVSTLELGDSALYLCASSPGPINQPQHFGDGTRLSIL.